This is a list of T cell receptor beta chains from one sample in a study of blood T cell repertoires in COVID-19. Profiling relied on immunoSEQ multiplex PCR, and the TCRdb table lists in-frame clones only, not all of them. The sample lists under 20,000 clones, about 81% occurring once. The sequencing sample was made of peripheral blood. The receptors were gathered from a man aged 60 to 75 with acute or convalescent COVID-19. Each CDR3 is given with its conserved first and last residue. D genes are given only for firm matches. Size tells how often a clone was seen (once, few, many) or the class of an expanded clone, and some rows leave it out.

V gene: TRBV29-1
J gene: TRBJ2-3
clone size: .
D gene: TRBD2
CDR3 DNA: TGCAGCGTTGGGGGGGGGATCACAGATACGCAGTATTTT
CDR3 protein: CSVGGGITDTQYF

V gene: TRBV4-1
J gene: TRBJ2-7
clone size: .
D gene: .
CDR3 DNA: TGCGCCAGCAGCCAAGTCCTACGTGGGGGGGGGCCCCACGAGCAGTACTTC
CDR3 protein: CASSQVLRGGGPHEQYF

V gene: TRBV19
J gene: TRBJ1-5
clone size: .
D gene: .
CDR3 DNA: TGTGCCAGTAGTACTCGACAGGCCCACGAGCCCCAGCATTTT
CDR3 protein: CASSTRQAHEPQHF

V gene: TRBV5-1
J gene: TRBJ1-2
clone size: .
D gene: .
CDR3 DNA: TGCGCCAGCCGGACGGACAGTAACTATGGCTACACCTTC
CDR3 protein: CASRTDSNYGYTF

V gene: TRBV9
J gene: TRBJ1-2
clone size: .
D gene: .
CDR3 DNA: TGTGCCAGCAGCGTAGATAGTTCTTCCTATGGCTACACCTTC
CDR3 protein: CASSVDSSSYGYTF

V gene: TRBV4-1
J gene: TRBJ1-5
clone size: .
D gene: TRBD1
CDR3 DNA: TGCGCCAGCAGCCAAATGGGACAGGTTAATAGCAATCAGCCCCAGCATTTT
CDR3 protein: CASSQMGQVNSNQPQHF

V gene: TRBV24-1
J gene: TRBJ2-5
clone size: .
D gene: .
CDR3 DNA: TGTGCCACCAGTGATCCGGGACAATCACCAGAGACCCAGTACTTC
CDR3 protein: CATSDPGQSPETQYF

V gene: TRBV18
J gene: TRBJ1-3
clone size: .
D gene: .
CDR3 DNA: TGTGCCAGCTCACCTACAGTGGTCTCTGGAAACACCATATATTTT
CDR3 protein: CASSPTVVSGNTIYF

V gene: TRBV2
J gene: TRBJ1-4
clone size: .
D gene: .
CDR3 DNA: TGTGCCAGCAGCGGAGAGATTAATGAAAAACTGTTTTTT
CDR3 protein: CASSGEINEKLFF

V gene: TRBV19
J gene: TRBJ1-2
clone size: .
D gene: .
CDR3 DNA: TGTGCCAGTAGTATAGATGCCCTAGAACGCGGGACCTATGGCTACACCTTC
CDR3 protein: CASSIDALERGTYGYTF

V gene: TRBV7-9
J gene: TRBJ1-2
clone size: .
D gene: TRBD1
CDR3 DNA: TGTGCCAGCAGCTTGCGACAGGGCTATGGCTACACCTTC
CDR3 protein: CASSLRQGYGYTF

V gene: TRBV20-1
J gene: TRBJ1-4
clone size: .
D gene: .
CDR3 DNA: TGCAGTGCTTTCAGGGGTAAACTGTTTTTT
CDR3 protein: CSAFRGKLFF

V gene: TRBV5-1
J gene: TRBJ2-2
clone size: .
D gene: .
CDR3 DNA: TGCGCCAGCAGCGTCCGACAGATATTGAACACCGGGGAGCTGTTTTTT
CDR3 protein: CASSVRQILNTGELFF

V gene: TRBV23-1
J gene: TRBJ2-3
clone size: .
D gene: TRBD2
CDR3 DNA: TGCGCCAGCAGACTGAACGGGGGGGGCACAGATACGCAGTATTTT
CDR3 protein: CASRLNGGGTDTQYF

V gene: TRBV6-6
J gene: TRBJ1-5
clone size: .
D gene: TRBD1
CDR3 DNA: TGTGCCAGCAGGGACAGGGACAATCAGCCCCAGCATTTT
CDR3 protein: CASRDRDNQPQHF

V gene: TRBV5-6
J gene: TRBJ1-2
clone size: .
D gene: .
CDR3 DNA: TGTGCCAGCCGGGCCGGGATTAACTATGGCTACACCTTC
CDR3 protein: CASRAGINYGYTF

V gene: TRBV9
J gene: TRBJ2-3
clone size: .
D gene: .
CDR3 DNA: TGTGCCAGCAGCGTAGCTGGAGCGGGTCCCACAGATACGCAGTATTTT
CDR3 protein: CASSVAGAGPTDTQYF

V gene: TRBV27
J gene: TRBJ2-1
clone size: .
D gene: TRBD2
CDR3 DNA: TGTGCCAGCAGTTTGGCACTAGCGGGGGGAAATGAGCAGTTCTTC
CDR3 protein: CASSLALAGGNEQFF

V gene: TRBV12-3/TRBV12-4
J gene: TRBJ1-1
clone size: .
D gene: .
CDR3 DNA: TGTGCCAGCAGCCTAAGCGGTGAAGCTTTCTTT
CDR3 protein: CASSLSGEAFF

V gene: TRBV4-1
J gene: TRBJ1-2
clone size: .
D gene: .
CDR3 DNA: TGCGCCAGCAGCCAAGGCGTGGGCCCTAACTATGGCTACACCTTC
CDR3 protein: CASSQGVGPNYGYTF

V gene: TRBV15
J gene: TRBJ1-6
clone size: once
D gene: .
CDR3 DNA: TGTGCCACCAGCAGAACCGCGCAAAATAATTCACCCCTCCACTTT
CDR3 protein: CATSRTAQNNSPLHF

V gene: TRBV28
J gene: TRBJ1-3
clone size: .
D gene: TRBD1
CDR3 DNA: TGTGCCAGCAGTTTATGGGACAGGGGTGAAAACACCATATATTTT
CDR3 protein: CASSLWDRGENTIYF

V gene: TRBV29-1
J gene: TRBJ1-2
clone size: .
D gene: .
CDR3 DNA: TGCAGCGTTGATCCCGGACAGAACTATGGCTACACCTTC
CDR3 protein: CSVDPGQNYGYTF

V gene: TRBV28
J gene: TRBJ2-1
clone size: .
D gene: TRBD1
CDR3 DNA: TGTGCCAGCAGGGGACAGACGTCCTACAATGAGCAGTTCTTC
CDR3 protein: CASRGQTSYNEQFF

V gene: TRBV25-1
J gene: TRBJ1-3
clone size: once
D gene: .
CDR3 DNA: TGTGCCAGCAGGCCACCCGGGGCTGGAAACACCATATATTTT
CDR3 protein: CASRPPGAGNTIYF

V gene: TRBV4-1
J gene: TRBJ1-5
clone size: .
D gene: .
CDR3 DNA: TGCGCCAGCAGCCACTTTACACAGGCGACGAGATTGAATCAGCCCCAGCATTTT
CDR3 protein: CASSHFTQATRLNQPQHF

V gene: TRBV2
J gene: TRBJ1-1
clone size: .
D gene: TRBD1
CDR3 DNA: TGTGCCAGCAGTGAAGAAGGAACAGGGGGGGAAGCTTTCTTT
CDR3 protein: CASSEEGTGGEAFF

V gene: TRBV7-3
J gene: TRBJ2-1
clone size: medium-sized
D gene: TRBD1
CDR3 DNA: TGTGCCAGCAGCCCGAAAATGGGACAGGGATTCAATGAGCAGTTCTTC
CDR3 protein: CASSPKMGQGFNEQFF

V gene: TRBV5-1
J gene: TRBJ2-7
clone size: .
D gene: TRBD1
CDR3 DNA: TGCGCCAGCAGCGATCTCCGGACAGGGGAACGGCAGTACTTC
CDR3 protein: CASSDLRTGERQYF

V gene: TRBV5-6
J gene: TRBJ2-7
clone size: .
D gene: TRBD2
CDR3 DNA: TGTGCCAGCAGCTTAATCGGACTAGCGTTTGGCGAGCAGTACTTC
CDR3 protein: CASSLIGLAFGEQYF

V gene: TRBV19
J gene: TRBJ2-7
clone size: .
D gene: TRBD1
CDR3 DNA: TGTGCCAGTAGTACGTACAGGGGAAACGAGCAGTACTTC
CDR3 protein: CASSTYRGNEQYF

V gene: TRBV2
J gene: TRBJ2-3
clone size: .
D gene: .
CDR3 DNA: TGTGCCAGGCGGAATCCAATAGATACGCAGTATTTT
CDR3 protein: CARRNPIDTQYF

V gene: TRBV7-2
J gene: TRBJ1-3
clone size: .
D gene: TRBD1
CDR3 DNA: TGTGCCAGCAGCAACAGGGGGAGCACCATATATTTT
CDR3 protein: CASSNRGSTIYF

V gene: TRBV27
J gene: TRBJ1-2
clone size: .
D gene: TRBD1
CDR3 DNA: TGTGCCAGCAGTTTAAGGGGGCCTGATAGTGGCTACACCTTC
CDR3 protein: CASSLRGPDSGYTF

V gene: TRBV5-1
J gene: TRBJ1-2
clone size: .
D gene: .
CDR3 DNA: TGCGCCAGCAGCTTGTTATCCGGGTCCGGCTATGGCTACACCTTC
CDR3 protein: CASSLLSGSGYGYTF

V gene: TRBV6-6
J gene: TRBJ1-3
clone size: .
D gene: .
CDR3 DNA: TGTGCCAGCAGGGGAGCTGGAAACACCATATATTTT
CDR3 protein: CASRGAGNTIYF

V gene: TRBV28
J gene: TRBJ1-1
clone size: .
D gene: .
CDR3 DNA: TGTGCCAGCAGTTTACAGGGGTTCCGCACTGAAGCTTTCTTT
CDR3 protein: CASSLQGFRTEAFF

V gene: TRBV7-9
J gene: TRBJ1-2
clone size: once
D gene: TRBD1
CDR3 DNA: TGTGCCAGCAGCCTGACAGGGGTCGATGGCTACACCTTC
CDR3 protein: CASSLTGVDGYTF

V gene: TRBV19
J gene: TRBJ2-1
clone size: .
D gene: .
CDR3 DNA: TGTGCCAGTAGTCCGCGACTAGGCAGCAATGAGCAGTTCTTC
CDR3 protein: CASSPRLGSNEQFF

V gene: TRBV28
J gene: TRBJ1-2
clone size: .
D gene: .
CDR3 DNA: TGTGCCAGCAGTTCCCTGCCAGGTTCTGGTGGCTACACCTTC
CDR3 protein: CASSSLPGSGGYTF

V gene: TRBV15
J gene: TRBJ2-2
clone size: .
D gene: TRBD2
CDR3 DNA: TGTGCCACCAGCAGAGAAGGCGGGGGGCTCACCTACAGGACCGGGGAGCTGTTTTTT
CDR3 protein: CATSREGGGLTYRTGELFF

V gene: TRBV5-1
J gene: TRBJ2-7
clone size: .
D gene: TRBD1
CDR3 DNA: TGCGCCAGCAGCCTATCCTCGGGACAGGGGGCCTACGAGCAGTACTTC
CDR3 protein: CASSLSSGQGAYEQYF

V gene: TRBV5-1
J gene: TRBJ2-7
clone size: .
D gene: .
CDR3 DNA: TGCGCCAGCAGCTTGGTCTATGGCTACGAGCAGTACTTC
CDR3 protein: CASSLVYGYEQYF

V gene: TRBV5-6
J gene: TRBJ1-2
clone size: few
D gene: .
CDR3 DNA: TGTGCCAGCAGCCTGGACAGAATTGTCTATGGCTACACCTTC
CDR3 protein: CASSLDRIVYGYTF

V gene: TRBV24-1
J gene: TRBJ1-1
clone size: .
D gene: TRBD1
CDR3 DNA: TGTGCCACCAGTGATTCGTCCTTGGACAGGGCGGCTGAAGCTTTCTTT
CDR3 protein: CATSDSSLDRAAEAFF

V gene: TRBV21-1
J gene: TRBJ1-6
clone size: .
D gene: .
CDR3 DNA: TGTGCCAGCAGCGCCTCGGGGACAGGGGATTCACCCCTCCACTTT
CDR3 protein: CASSASGTGDSPLHF

V gene: TRBV5-8
J gene: TRBJ1-5
clone size: .
D gene: TRBD1
CDR3 DNA: TGTGCCAGCAGCCCTACGGACAGGAATCAGCCCCAGCATTTT
CDR3 protein: CASSPTDRNQPQHF

V gene: TRBV12-5
J gene: TRBJ2-3
clone size: .
D gene: TRBD2
CDR3 DNA: TGTGCTAGTGTTAGCGGGGGAATCACAGATACGCAGTATTTT
CDR3 protein: CASVSGGITDTQYF